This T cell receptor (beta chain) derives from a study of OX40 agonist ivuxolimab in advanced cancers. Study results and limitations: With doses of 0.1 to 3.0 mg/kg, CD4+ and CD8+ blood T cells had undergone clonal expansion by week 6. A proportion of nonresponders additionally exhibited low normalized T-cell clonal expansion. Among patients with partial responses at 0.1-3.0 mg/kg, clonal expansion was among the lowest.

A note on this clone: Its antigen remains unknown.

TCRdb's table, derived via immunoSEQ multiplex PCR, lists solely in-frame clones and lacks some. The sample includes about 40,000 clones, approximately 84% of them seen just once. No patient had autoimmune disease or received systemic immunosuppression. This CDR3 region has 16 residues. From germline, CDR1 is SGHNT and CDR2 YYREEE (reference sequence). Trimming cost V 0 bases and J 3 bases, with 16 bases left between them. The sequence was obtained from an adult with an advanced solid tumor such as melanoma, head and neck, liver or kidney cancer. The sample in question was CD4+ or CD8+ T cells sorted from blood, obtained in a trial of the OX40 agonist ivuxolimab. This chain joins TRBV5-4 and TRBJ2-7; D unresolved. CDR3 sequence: CASSLASGRLNYEQYF. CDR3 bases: TGTGCCAGCAGCTTGGCCTCCGGCAGACTCAACTACGAGCAGTACTTC.